This T cell receptor (beta chain) emerged from a study of T cell repertoires in cytomegalovirus infection. The study's findings and limits: Carriers of CMV and the relevant HLA type were discriminated by public TCR beta frequency.

TCRdb reprocessed the reads via MiXCR and lists one record per CDR3 protein. In the table there are 300,000 or so distinct CDR3 sequences, about 9.1% of which are singletons. With 7 bases removed from V and 17 bases from J, the gap between germline ends came to 15 bases. The germline CDR1 and CDR2 sequences are MNHEY and SVGEGT. This CDR3 spans 11 amino acids. There are many counts of this clonotype. What it binds is unknown. Sequenced sample: PBMCs. This TCR derives from a human donor in good health (CMV status not recorded). Some clones in this sample may be carry-over from other donors' samples. The chain recombines TRBV6-2 or TRBV6-3 with TRBJ1-6, with unresolved D. The chain's CDR3 is CASNRGLRFHF. DNA of the CDR3: TGTGCCAGCAATCGCGGGCTAAGATTCCACTTT.